The 22 T cell receptor beta chains listed next were all sequenced from one sample in a study of T cells in Graves' hyperthyroidism and ophthalmopathy (dated by TCRdb to the late 2010s). The receptor library was made with multiplex PCR. The sequencer listed for this sample is Illumina HiSeq 2000. TCR beta CDR3 regions were amplified from RNA transcripts. The first round of RT-PCR for the TCR CDR3 was performed with the HTBI primer set and the Qiagen OneStep RT-PCR kit. The raw public data were reprocessed by TCRdb itself: fastp quality trimming at Q25, MiXCR clonotype calling, in-frame beta chains only. Identical CDR3 proteins give one entry, which carries the most common genes and DNA. The sample table lists a few hundred thousand distinct CDR3 sequences, approximately 14% of them with a count of one. The ten largest clones capture around a fifth of the sample. Sample: blood. The source of these receptors is a woman between 25 and 40 years old with Graves' ophthalmopathy.

This clonotype was counted at least ten times. The chain couples TRBV29-1 to TRBJ2-5; possibly TRBD1 for D (6 bases). This CDR3 is built from 13 residues. The germline V gene has CDR1 SQVTM and CDR2 ANQGSEA. The germline V and J ends were trimmed by 7 bases and 2 bases, with 14 bases remaining between them. The CDR3 nucleotides are TGCAGCGCCACAGGGTTGGCACAAGAGACCCAGTACTTC. It yields the protein CSATGLAQETQYF.

This clonotype was seen a few times. The rearrangement joins TRBV6-5 to TRBJ1-1, with a tentative D call TRBD1 (5 bases). The V end was cut by 2 bases, the J end by 2 bases, with 12 bases between. The CDR3 is 15 amino acids. Germline V gene sequence: CDR1 MNHEY, CDR2 SVGAGI. The CDR3 spells CASSYLHGGNTEAFF. For the CDR3, the DNA is TGTGCCAGCAGTTACCTACATGGGGGAAACACTGAAGCTTTCTTT.

This clonotype occurred many times. The V gene is TRBV20-1, the J gene TRBJ2-7; the D gene is possibly TRBD1 (5 bases). There are 12 residues in the CDR3. Germline CDR1 DFQATT, CDR2 SNEGSKA (reference sequence). V gave up 2 bases and J gave up 6 bases, with 11 bases separating them. Here the CDR3 reads CSARQGLLEQYF. In nucleotides, the CDR3 is TGCAGTGCTAGACAGGGATTGCTCGAGCAGTACTTC.

The rearrangement uses TRBV3-1 and TRBJ2-2; 8 bases match TRBD2. V gave up 0 bases and J gave up 7 bases; unmatched junction bases: 7. Per the germline V gene, CDR1 is LGHDT and CDR2 is YNNKEL (reference sequence). The CDR3 is made up of 16 amino acids. The CDR3 region is CASSQDAGGHNGELFF. The CDR3 DNA reads TGTGCCAGCAGCCAAGATGCGGGGGGCCATAACGGGGAGCTGTTTTTT.

This clonotype occurred many times. V usage is TRBV5-1 and J usage is TRBJ1-6; possibly TRBD1 for D (5 bases). Germline CDR1 reads SGHRS; CDR2 reads YFSETQ. This CDR3 contains 15 residues. V gave up 6 bases and J gave up 8 bases, with 18 bases separating them. Here the CDR3 reads CASTHTGAADSPLHF. DNA for the CDR3: TGCGCCAGCACCCACACCGGGGCGGCGGATTCACCCCTCCACTTT.

This clonotype has at least ten counts. V is TRBV5-1 and J is TRBJ2-2; perhaps TRBD1 as D (6 bases). Trimming took 3 bases from V and 1 from J, leaving 13 bases between them. The CDR3 sequence is 16 residues long. CDR1 is SGHRS, CDR2 YFSETQ, per germline. The CDR3 coding sequence is TGCGCCAGCAGCTCCTATGGCAGGGGGAACACCGGGGAGCTGTTTTTT. Translation gives CASSSYGRGNTGELFF.

This clonotype was recorded many times. The chain has TRBV28 and TRBJ1-2; D might be TRBD1 (5 bases). The germline V gene encodes CDR1 MDHEN and CDR2 SYDVKM. CDR3 length: 15 amino acids. Trimming stripped 8 bases from V and 4 bases from J, with 20 bases between. CDR3 nucleotide sequence: TGTGCCAGCCATGTTGTTAGCGGGGCCACCTATGGCTACACCTTC. It specifies CASHVVSGATYGYTF.

This clonotype was counted at least ten times. The J gene is TRBJ1-6, the V gene TRBV3-1; a possible D gene is TRBD1 (6 bases). The CDR3 covers 13 residues. Between the trimmed V and J ends, which lost 0 bases and 11 bases, there was a span of 8 bases. Germline CDR1 reads LGHDT; CDR2 reads YNNKEL (reference sequence). CDR3 residues: CASSQDGQTPLHF. CDR3 nucleotide sequence: TGTGCCAGCAGCCAAGACGGACAGACACCCCTCCACTTT.

This clonotype occurred many times. V and J are TRBV2 and TRBJ1-2; D is unresolved. This CDR3 has 12 amino acids. Per germline, CDR1 SNHLY and CDR2 FYNNEI. Trimming took off 3 bases at V and 4 bases at J, with 6 bases between the two ends. CDR3 protein: CASSEESYGYTF. In DNA form, the CDR3 reads TGTGCCAGCAGTGAGGAGAGCTATGGCTACACCTTC.

This clonotype was recorded a few times. The rearrangement joins TRBV28 to TRBJ2-7, with no clear D. V was pared by 6 bases and J by 6 bases, with 15 bases between. CDR1 and CDR2 (germline): MDHEN, SYDVKM. CDR3 length: 13 amino acids. DNA for the CDR3: TGTGCCAGCAGGCCCCACCAGGCGCGCGAGCAGTACTTC. Encoded protein: CASRPHQAREQYF.

There are a few counts of this clonotype. The CDR3 loop is CAGTGFGEQYF. Here the CDR3 DNA reads TGTGCCGGGACAGGGTTTGGCGAGCAGTACTTC. The gene calls are TRBV30 and TRBJ2-7; TRBD1 matches 9 bases. This CDR3 region has 11 residues. In germline, CDR1 is GTSNPN, CDR2 SVGIG (reference sequence). The trim removed 8 bases at V and 6 bases at J, leaving 5 bases unmatched.

Of note for this clonotype: A read error may be the cause here, since a much bigger clone is one base away. The chain links TRBV19 to TRBJ2-5; D unclear. Trimming removed 9 bases at V and 3 bases at J, with 14 bases between. The CDR3 is 13 amino acids. The germline V gene has CDR1 LNHDA and CDR2 SQIVND (reference sequence). The CDR3 protein is CARSPGREETQYF. CDR3 coding DNA: TGTGCCAGGAGCCCCGGCAGAGAAGAGACCCAGTACTTC.

This clonotype showed up many times. V is TRBV11-3 and J is TRBJ2-1, with D possibly matching TRBD2 (5 bases). The V and J ends lost 0 bases and 2 bases respectively, with 11 bases between them. From germline, CDR1 is SGHNT and CDR2 YENEEA. The CDR3 length is 16 residues. The CDR3 region is CASSLEPAGAYNEQFF. The CDR3 bases are TGTGCCAGCAGCTTAGAACCCGCGGGTGCCTACAATGAGCAGTTCTTC.

A word on this clonotype: This may stem from a read error, because a much larger clone lies one nucleotide away. The rearrangement joins TRBV4-1 to TRBJ1-5, with D possibly TRBD1 on 5 matching bases. V gave up 4 bases and J gave up 2 bases, with 21 bases separating them. Germline V lookup: CDR1 MGHRA, CDR2 YSYEKL. The length of the CDR3 is 18 residues. The CDR3 region is CASSPEGWRDLGNQPQHF. DNA of the CDR3: TGCGCCAGCAGCCCCGAGGGGTGGAGGGATTTGGGCAATCAGCCCCAGCATTTT.

The genes are TRBV10-3 and TRBJ2-1, with 14 bases matching TRBD2. Germline V gives CDR1 ENHRY, CDR2 SYGVKD. V lost 8 bases and J lost 6; bases outside the gene matches: 3. This CDR3 has 14 residues. The CDR3 region has the DNA TGTGCCATCGGGGGACTAGCGGGGGTCAATGAGCAGTTCTTC. Encoded protein: CAIGGLAGVNEQFF.

The sample holds many counts of this clonotype. The chain couples TRBV9 to TRBJ1-3; D might be TRBD1 (5 bases). CDR3 size: 15 residues. Germline CDR1 is SGDLS and CDR2 is YYNGEE. Deletions cut 0 bases from V and 2 bases from J, with 9 bases between. The CDR3 reads CASSVAGTAGNTIYF. CDR3 DNA sequence: TGTGCCAGCAGCGTAGCGGGGACGGCTGGAAACACCATATATTTT.

This clonotype was found many times. The CDR3 is CASSLNPGQGNGNTIYF. CDR3 DNA sequence: TGCGCCAGCAGCTTGAATCCGGGACAGGGGAACGGAAACACCATATATTTT. The J gene is TRBJ1-3, the V gene TRBV5-1; 10 nucleotides align to TRBD1. Germline CDR1 SGHRS, CDR2 YFSETQ. The CDR3 runs 17 residues. Unmatched junction bases numbered 8, after V lost 1 base and J lost 4 bases.

This clonotype occurred many times. The gene calls are TRBV20-1 and TRBJ2-3, with TRBD1 identical over 9 bases. From germline, CDR1 is DFQATT and CDR2 SNEGSKA (reference sequence). The CDR3 extends over 14 amino acids. In DNA form, the CDR3 reads TGCAGCCCTGGGGACAGGGTGGACACAGATACGCAGTATTTT. This translates into CSPGDRVDTDTQYF.

This clonotype was detected only a few times. The J gene is TRBJ1-5, the V gene TRBV12-3 or TRBV12-4, with D perhaps matching TRBD1 (6 bases). This CDR3 is built from 14 residues. V was cut by 6 bases and J by 6 bases, with 15 bases left in between. CDR3 region: CASRPGRGSQPQHF. DNA for the CDR3: TGTGCCAGCAGGCCAGGCAGGGGCAGTCAGCCCCAGCATTTT.

The genes are TRBV19 and TRBJ2-5; perhaps TRBD2 as D (6 bases). Germline-derived CDR1 and CDR2 are LNHDA and SQIVND (reference sequence). The length of the CDR3 is 16 residues. V gave up 2 bases and J gave up 3 bases, with 16 bases separating them. The CDR3 nucleotides read TGTGCCAGTAGTATATATCCCGGGAGCCTAAAAGAGACCCAGTACTTC. This gives the protein CASSIYPGSLKETQYF.

Comments on this clonotype: Lacking the conserved final phenylalanine or tryptophan, this CDR3 likely reflects a read error. The chain recombines TRBV6-2 or TRBV6-3 with TRBJ2-4; 11 bases map to TRBD1. V dropped 5 bases and J dropped 5; count of bases not matched to a gene: 8. Germline CDR1 is MNHEY and CDR2 is SVGEGT. CDR3 size: 16 residues. CDR3 in DNA: TGTGCCAGCAGTCCGGGACAGGGGGTAATGCAAAACATTCAGTACCTC. Its protein is CASSPGQGVMQNIQYL.

This clonotype was observed many times. The chain recombines TRBV18 with TRBJ1-5; D remains unclear. The CDR3 length is 15 residues. The germline V and J ends were trimmed by 6 bases and 1 base, with 13 bases remaining between them. Germline CDR1 is KGHSH and CDR2 is LQKENI. In DNA, the CDR3 is TGTGCCAGCTCCCAACAGACCGGAAGCAATCAGCCCCAGCATTTT. It is translated as CASSQQTGSNQPQHF.